This T cell receptor beta chain came from a study of T cell responses to AZD1222 COVID-19 vaccine. Overall study context: Second-dose timings of about 4 or about 12 weeks were pooled. Broader study findings: Spike was spanned by vaccine-associated CD4 TCRs, which were dominant at 160-218 and 743-854. Just a handful of people given AZD1222 tested seropositive at baseline. Clonal diversity was possibly underestimated, and white British individuals and females predominated among donors.

V lost 3 bases, J lost 3 bases, and 4 bases stayed unmatched. CDR1 is ENHRY, CDR2 SYGVKD, per germline. CDR3 length: 14 amino acids. Clones were read by immunoSEQ multiplex PCR, and TCRdb kept only the in-frame ones, dropping some. This table has some 71,000 clones, 84% appearing once. About this clone: The antigen is unknown.

The material was peripheral blood, obtained on day 0 of AZD1222 vaccination. The sequence was collected from an adult in good health. The J gene is TRBJ2-7, the V gene TRBV10-3; the match to TRBD1 covers 8 bases. In nucleotides, the CDR3 is TGTGCCATCAGTGACGACAGGGGTGGCTACGAGCAGTACTTC. Its protein product is CAISDDRGGYEQYF.